Here is one T cell receptor beta chain with its context. The antigen this receptor binds is unknown. Per-base qualities were not stored, and no clone one base away is much larger. To estimate absolute template abundance from read counts, synthetic TCR analog templates were spiked into each PCR. The immunoSEQ assay was used to amplify TCRbeta CDR3 regions from genomic DNA with bias-controlled V and J gene primers. Rearranged TCRbeta segments were sequenced at approximately 20X coverage. The published analysis was carried out like this. Clustering was used to correct sequencing errors, and CDR3s were annotated against IMGT so that V, D and J genes could be assigned. Downstream analyses used only productive TCRbeta rearrangements and left out out-of-frame or stop-codon sequences. Clonality was computed as one minus Shannon entropy normalized by the log of the number of unique productive sequences. Clones differing between time points or between blood and tumor were identified using Fisher's exact test with Benjamini-Hochberg correction, with an adjusted p below 0.01 applied as the threshold. This is the immuneACCESS table as TCRdb keeps it, with only in-frame sequences that have V and J called. A part of the clones is gone; compared with another copy, unresolved V genes explain less than half, and the rest is unexplained. V, J and clone size reflect that table, while D and trimming were determined from the DNA. This sample holds roughly 120,000 clones; approximately 90% were observed only once. 1.5% to 2% of the sample is taken by the ten largest.

The sample belongs to a study of PD-L1 blockade in urothelial cancer (dated by TCRdb to between 2016 and 2019). With respect to the entire study: Every patient began therapy around 2014 and was given atezolizumab 1,200 mg intravenously every 3 weeks. Pretreatment tumor samples and matched peripheral blood, collected serially before and after atezolizumab treatment, underwent TCR sequencing. Nine patients reached durable clinical benefit, while 20 or so patients did not. Blood samples were analyzed at two time points: 3 weeks after treatment start (second dose) and 6 weeks after treatment start. In the same patients, pretreatment tumors underwent whole exome sequencing and RNA sequencing in addition to TCR sequencing. Around 29 patients had pretreatment blood TCR-seq, about 24 had at least one posttreatment blood collection, and about 24 had tumor TCR-seq. Durable clinical benefit meant progression-free survival longer than 6 months, and TCR features were also tested against progression-free and overall survival. Blood samples gave a median of around 140,000 T cells and tens of thousands of unique TCRs, with a median clonality of approximately 0.08. The study, an exploratory multi-omic analysis, examined somatic, immune and clinical correlates of response to PD-L1 blockade with atezolizumab in urothelial cancer. Patients had an ECOG performance status of 0 or 1 and had received between 0 and 3 prior chemotherapy regimens. About 90% of the roughly 29 patients were identified as males with urothelial cancer of bladder origin, and a prior smoking history was reported by 18 of 29 patients. What the research found in general, with its limitations: Improved progression-free and overall survival was associated with having pretreatment peripheral blood TCR clonality below the median. At 3 weeks after the start of treatment, tumor-associated TCR clones in peripheral blood had expanded more in patients with durable benefit (n ≈ 23, p = 0.022). Because the sample size was small (n ≈ 31) and many exploratory analyses were performed, the results are intended to be hypothesis-generating.

The label giving this sample's time point can be read as: peripheral blood 6 weeks after treatment start. A total of under 35 patients with locally advanced or metastatic urothelial carcinoma, treated at Memorial Sloan Kettering on a trial protocol, made up the cohort. Peripheral blood mononuclear cells were collected pretreatment and during treatment, with between 1 and 8 total time points per patient. The Qiagen DNeasy Blood extraction kit was used to purify genomic DNA from total PBMCs and from tumor samples. PBMCs were collected pretreatment and during treatment and were isolated and stored as previously described. Taken from the germline V gene, the CDR1 and CDR2 loops are MDHEN and SYDVKM. The CDR3, from cysteine to phenylalanine, totals 13 residues. Of all the DNA, just the CDR3 is kept, 39 bases in frame from base 1. V sheds 11 bases and J sheds 4 bases, leaving 17 bases between their ends.

This receptor was identified in a man between 60 and 75 years old with urothelial cancer. The material was PBMCs, obtained around atezolizumab (anti-PD-L1) treatment. This receptor chain uses TRBV28 and TRBJ1-2, and TRBD1 may be the D gene, going by 5 matching bases. CDR3 protein: CAGRGAQRYGYTF. At the DNA level, the sequence is TGTGCCGGCCGCGGGGCCCAACGCTATGGCTACACCTTC.